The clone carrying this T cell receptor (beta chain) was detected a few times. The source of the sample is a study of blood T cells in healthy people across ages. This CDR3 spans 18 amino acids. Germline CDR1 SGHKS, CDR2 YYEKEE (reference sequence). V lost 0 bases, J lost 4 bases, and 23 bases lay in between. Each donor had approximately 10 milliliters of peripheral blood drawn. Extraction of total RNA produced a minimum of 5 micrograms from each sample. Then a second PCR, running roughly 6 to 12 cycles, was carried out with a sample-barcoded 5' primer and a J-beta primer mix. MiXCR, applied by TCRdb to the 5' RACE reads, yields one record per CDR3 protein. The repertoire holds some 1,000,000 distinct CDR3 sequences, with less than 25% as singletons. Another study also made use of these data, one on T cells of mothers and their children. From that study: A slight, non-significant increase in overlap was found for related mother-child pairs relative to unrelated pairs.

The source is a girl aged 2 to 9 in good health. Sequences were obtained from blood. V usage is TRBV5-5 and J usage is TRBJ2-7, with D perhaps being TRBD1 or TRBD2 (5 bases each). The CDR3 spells CASSLDVVGQGEGYEQYF. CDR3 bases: TGTGCCAGCAGCTTGGATGTTGTCGGGCAGGGCGAGGGTTACGAGCAGTACTTC.